These 31 T cell receptor beta chains were sequenced from one sample in a study of CD8 T cells in Susac syndrome. Roughly 0.45 to 1 ug RNA was reverse transcribed with random hexamers. Via MiXCR, TCRdb re-called the immunoSEQ multiplex PCR reads, giving one row per CDR3 protein. This sample has around 200,000 distinct CDR3 sequences, with more than 85% found just once. The sequenced sample was CD4+ T cells from PBMCs. The source is a human donor with multiple sclerosis.

This sequence joins TRBV6-5 and TRBJ2-3; 7 nucleotides match TRBD1. The trim removed 10 bases at V and 2 bases at J, leaving 6 bases unmatched. CDR3 length: 13 residues. CDR1 and CDR2 from the germline V gene are MNHEY and SVGAGI. In nucleotides, the CDR3 is TGTGCCATCGCGACAGGGTACACAGATACGCAGTATTTT. This gives the protein CAIATGYTDTQYF.

The gene calls are TRBV20-1 and TRBJ1-5; tentatively, D is TRBD1 (5 bases). Germline CDR1 DFQATT, CDR2 SNEGSKA (reference sequence). CDR3 length equals 13 residues. V lost 6 bases, J lost 1 base, and 10 bases lay in between. CDR3 sequence (DNA): TGCAGTGCCCTGGGGGGAAGCAATCAGCCCCAGCATTTT. It translates to CSALGGSNQPQHF.

The chain couples TRBV15 to TRBJ1-5; the D is unclear. Trimming shortened V by 3 bases and J by 1 base, and 13 bases separated the two germline ends. In germline, CDR1 is LNHNV, CDR2 YYDKDF (reference sequence). This CDR3 spans 16 amino acids. CDR3 sequence (DNA): TGTGCCACCAGCAGGGCTGGAAGGGCAAGCAATCAGCCCCAGCATTTT. It codes for CATSRAGRASNQPQHF.

The rearrangement joins TRBV7-9 to TRBJ2-7; no clear D gene. The CDR3 covers 14 residues. Trimming left V 2 bases short and J 2 bases short, with 10 bases between. Per germline, CDR1 SEHNR and CDR2 FQNEAQ (reference sequence). In nucleotides, the CDR3 is TGTGCCAGCAGCTTATTTGGGGTTCCCTACGAGCAGTACTTC. Translating it yields CASSLFGVPYEQYF.

The V call is TRBV2, the J call TRBJ1-2, with 10 bases lining up with TRBD1. CDR1 is SNHLY, CDR2 FYNNEI, per germline. This CDR3 is built from 17 residues. With 6 bases clipped from V and 4 bases from J, the junction kept 14 bases outside the gene matches. The CDR3 sequence is CASSVRQGAVSSYGYTF. In nucleotides, the CDR3 is TGTGCCAGCAGCGTAAGACAGGGGGCGGTTTCCAGCTATGGCTACACCTTC.

V usage is TRBV20-1 and J usage is TRBJ2-2, with a possible D match to TRBD1 (6 bases). The CDR3 length is 14 residues. Germline V lookup: CDR1 DFQATT, CDR2 SNEGSKA (reference sequence). V was trimmed by 3 bases and J by 4 bases, leaving 12 bases between them. Here the CDR3 DNA reads TGCAGTGCTAGTGTACAGGGCCCCACCGGGGAGCTGTTTTTT. Its protein product is CSASVQGPTGELFF.

This chain uses TRBV12-3 or TRBV12-4 with TRBJ2-5, with 9 bases that match TRBD1. This CDR3 contains 14 residues. The V gene end was trimmed by 4 bases and the J gene end by 5 bases; junction bases not matched to a gene: 5. Here the CDR3 reads CASSWGQGSETQYF. CDR3 in DNA: TGTGCCAGCAGTTGGGGACAGGGATCGGAGACCCAGTACTTC.

The chain carries TRBV25-1 and TRBJ2-7; 12 positions agree with TRBD2. From germline, CDR1 is MGHDK and CDR2 SYGVNS. The length of the CDR3 is 16 residues. V was clipped by 3 bases and J by 0 bases; unmatched bases: 3. The CDR3, as DNA: TGTGCCAGCAGTGACACGACTAGCGGGAGCTCCTACGAGCAGTACTTC. Translation: CASSDTTSGSSYEQYF.

The chain recombines TRBV29-1 with TRBJ2-5; D gene unclear. This CDR3 is built from 13 residues. V was pared by 4 bases and J by 5 bases, with 14 bases between. Per the germline V gene, CDR1 is SQVTM and CDR2 is ANQGSEA. Here the CDR3 DNA reads TGCAGCGTTGCACTATCGCTTACGGAGACCCAGTACTTC. Translating gives CSVALSLTETQYF.

The chain joins TRBV6-5 to TRBJ2-7, with a possible D match to TRBD2 (7 bases). The CDR3 spans 13 residues. Germline V lookup: CDR1 MNHEY, CDR2 SVGAGI. V was pared by 8 bases and J by 1 base, with 12 bases between. DNA for the CDR3: TGTGCCAGCGAACAGGGAGGGTCCTACGAGCAGTACTTC. Its protein is CASEQGGSYEQYF.

The chain joins TRBV20-1 to TRBJ1-6; possibly TRBD1 for D (5 bases). CDR1 is DFQATT and CDR2 is SNEGSKA in the germline V gene (reference sequence). The CDR3 runs 13 residues. Between the trimmed V and J ends, which lost 2 bases and 10 bases, there was a span of 12 bases. The CDR3 is CSARWGGNSPLHF. The DNA of the CDR3 is TGCAGTGCTAGATGGGGCGGCAACTCACCCCTCCACTTT.

The gene calls are TRBV20-1 and TRBJ1-4; unclear D gene. Looked up from germline, CDR1 is DFQATT and CDR2 is SNEGSKA (reference sequence). V was clipped by 4 bases and J by 0 bases, with 9 bases between them. This CDR3 is built from 14 residues. CDR3 residues: CSATPQATNEKLFF. DNA for the CDR3: TGCAGTGCTACCCCTCAAGCAACTAATGAAAAACTGTTTTTT.

The V call is TRBV12-3 or TRBV12-4, the J call TRBJ2-1; the match to TRBD2 covers 16 bases. Germline trimming cut 7 bases from V and 7 bases from J; bases unmatched to any gene: 4. The CDR3 is 15 amino acids. The CDR3 spells CASISGLAGGNEQFF. The CDR3 DNA reads TGTGCCAGCATCTCGGGACTAGCGGGGGGGAATGAGCAGTTCTTC.

This chain links TRBV10-3 with TRBJ2-5; TRBD2 might be the D (6 bases). Germline V CDR1 and CDR2: ENHRY, SYGVKD. Trimming left V 4 bases short and J 3 bases short, with 18 bases between. The CDR3 length is 16 residues. The CDR3: CAISVLAEGPEETQYF. DNA of the CDR3: TGTGCCATCAGTGTTTTAGCGGAGGGGCCCGAAGAGACCCAGTACTTC.

The chain uses TRBV2 and TRBJ1-1, with D unclear. The V end was cut by 1 base, the J end by 4 bases, with 4 bases between. The CDR3 extends over 12 amino acids. Germline CDR1 reads SNHLY; CDR2 reads FYNNEI. The CDR3 sequence is CASSEDRTEAFF. In DNA, the CDR3 is TGTGCCAGCAGTGAAGACCGCACTGAAGCTTTCTTT.

The V gene is TRBV7-2, the J gene TRBJ1-2; 8 bases are shared with TRBD1. Germline CDR1 reads SGHTA; CDR2 reads FQGNSA. The CDR3 extends over 13 amino acids. V shed 5 bases, J shed 13 bases, and the junction held 12 bases outside the gene matches. The CDR3 reads CASSPSPGQGFTF. For the CDR3, the DNA is TGTGCCAGCAGCCCCAGCCCCGGACAGGGATTCACCTTC. The variable domain in full, with the rest retrieved from reference TRBV7-2 and TRBJ1-2, is GAGVSQSPSNKVTEKGKDVELRCDPISGHTALYWYRQSLGQGLEFLIYFQGNSAPDKSGLPSDRFSAERTGGSVSTLTIQRTQQEDSAVYLCASSPSPGQGFTFGSGTRLTVV.

The rearrangement joins TRBV28 to TRBJ2-7; D possibly uses TRBD1 or TRBD2 (5 bases each). CDR1 and CDR2 from the germline V gene are MDHEN and SYDVKM. The CDR3 runs to 12 residues. V was trimmed by 5 bases and J by 6 bases, leaving 11 bases between them. CDR3 amino acids: CASSTGPSEQYV. DNA of the CDR3: TGTGCCAGCAGTACGGGACCCAGCGAGCAGTACGTC.

The gene calls are TRBV20-1 and TRBJ2-3, with a tentative D call TRBD2 (5 bases). Trimming removed 3 bases at V and 1 base at J, with 17 bases between. Per the germline V gene, CDR1 is DFQATT and CDR2 is SNEGSKA (reference sequence). The length of the CDR3 is 16 residues. The CDR3 nucleotides read TGCAGTGCTAGTAGGCCGAGGGAGACCCGCACAGATACGCAGTATTTT. This translates into CSASRPRETRTDTQYF.

The chain is built from TRBV30 and TRBJ2-1, with TRBD1 matching 7 bases. This CDR3 is built from 16 residues. The trim removed 4 bases at V and 0 bases at J, leaving 9 bases unmatched. The V gene's germline CDR1 is GTSNPN and CDR2 SVGIG (reference sequence). CDR3 bases: TGTGCCTGGAAGCTACCGGGACAGAGCTCCTACAATGAGCAGTTCTTC. Translating it yields CAWKLPGQSSYNEQFF.

The chain carries TRBV30 and TRBJ2-1, with TRBD1 matching 7 bases. This CDR3 has 13 residues. Germline V gene sequence: CDR1 GTSNPN, CDR2 SVGIG (reference sequence). The J segment lost 1 base and the V segment lost 8 bases, leaving 5 bases of the junction unmatched. The CDR3 spells CAGGQRSYNEQFF. Here the CDR3 DNA reads TGTGCCGGGGGACAGCGTTCCTACAATGAGCAGTTCTTC.

This chain joins TRBV5-4 and TRBJ2-5; D not resolved. V gave up 4 bases and J gave up 5 bases, with 18 bases separating them. CDR1 is SGHNT and CDR2 is YYREEE in the germline V gene (reference sequence). The CDR3 length is 15 residues. CDR3 sequence (DNA): TGTGCCAGCAGCGGACCGAGGTTAAGCCGGGAGACCCAGTACTTC. Translation gives CASSGPRLSRETQYF.

V and J are TRBV9 and TRBJ1-4, with 8 positions matching TRBD1. V dropped 4 bases and J dropped 8; count of bases not matched to a gene: 13. The V gene's germline CDR1 is SGDLS and CDR2 YYNGEE. This CDR3 has 16 amino acids. The CDR3 reads CASSPRAGQGVEKLFF. CDR3 bases: TGTGCCAGCAGCCCAAGAGCTGGACAGGGAGTCGAAAAACTGTTTTTT.

The CDR3 bases are TGTGCCAGCAGCGTATTCCTAGCAGGGGGGAATGAGCAGTTCTTC. It specifies CASSVFLAGGNEQFF. The chain carries TRBV9 and TRBJ2-1, with D maybe TRBD1 (7 bases). Trimming stripped 1 base from V and 7 bases from J, with 15 bases between. Germline loops: CDR1 SGDLS, CDR2 YYNGEE. CDR3 length equals 15 residues.

The V gene is TRBV3-1, the J gene TRBJ2-5; no clear D gene. CDR3 size: 12 residues. V was pared by 3 bases and J by 7 bases, with 9 bases between. Germline-derived CDR1 and CDR2 are LGHDT and YNNKEL (reference sequence). The DNA for the CDR3 is TGTGCCAGCAGCCATTCCAGTGGGACCCAGTACTTC. Its protein product is CASSHSSGTQYF.

The chain recombines TRBV14 with TRBJ2-1; D is undetermined. Germline values: CDR1 SGHDN, CDR2 FVKESK. V lost 0 bases and J 3 bases, leaving 12 bases between the germline ends. This CDR3 spans 16 amino acids. The CDR3 DNA sequence: TGTGCCAGCAGCCAAGAGACGAATACTTACTACAATGAGCAGTTCTTC. Its translation: CASSQETNTYYNEQFF.

The V and J genes are TRBV30 and TRBJ1-4, with D perhaps matching TRBD1 (5 bases). The CDR3 extends over 15 amino acids. V lost 2 bases, J lost 8 bases, and 18 bases lay in between. The germline CDR1 and CDR2 sequences are GTSNPN and SVGIG (reference sequence). The DNA for the CDR3 is TGTGCCTGGAGTCCCCGGGGAATGGGACGGGAAAAACTGTTTTTT. This sequence encodes CAWSPRGMGREKLFF.

V gene TRBV5-1 combines with J gene TRBJ2-5, with no clear D. Germline values: CDR1 SGHRS, CDR2 YFSETQ. Trimming shortened V by 0 bases and J by 3 bases, and 9 bases separated the two germline ends. The CDR3 is 14 amino acids. For the CDR3, the DNA is TGCGCCAGCAGCTTGGGTGGACCTGAAGAGACCCAGTACTTC. This gives the protein CASSLGGPEETQYF. Full variable domain (rest looked up from reference TRBV5-1 and TRBJ2-5): KAGVTQTPRYLIKTRGQQVTLSCSPISGHRSVSWYQQTPGQGLQFLFEYFSETQRNKGNFPGRFSGRQFSNSRSEMNVSTLELGDSALYLCASSLGGPEETQYFGPGTRLLVL.

The chain recombines TRBV5-1 with TRBJ2-7; D is perhaps TRBD2 (6 bases). Germline assignment: CDR1 SGHRS and CDR2 YFSETQ. The CDR3 loop spans 13 amino acids. V lost 4 bases to trimming and J lost 3 bases, with 11 bases between them. CDR3 sequence reads: CASSPGLDYEQYF. CDR3 DNA: TGCGCCAGCAGCCCGGGACTGGACTACGAGCAGTACTTC.

The chain has TRBV15 and TRBJ1-5; no firm D call. Germline loops: CDR1 LNHNV, CDR2 YYDKDF (reference sequence). V dropped 1 base and J dropped 3 bases, with 16 bases sitting between them. The CDR3 is 17 amino acids. The CDR3 sequence: CATSRVFGTTYNQPQHF. CDR3 in DNA: TGTGCCACCAGCAGAGTATTTGGCACGACCTACAATCAGCCCCAGCATTTT.

V is TRBV20-1 and J is TRBJ1-2; D uncertain. Per germline, CDR1 DFQATT and CDR2 SNEGSKA (reference sequence). The CDR3 sequence is 11 residues long. DNA of the CDR3: TGCAGCGGATACGGCGGGGAGGGCTACACCTTC. Translated: CSGYGGEGYTF.

The V gene is TRBV12-3 or TRBV12-4, the J gene TRBJ1-6; D is possibly TRBD1 (6 bases). V dropped 2 bases and J dropped 12 bases, with 8 bases sitting between them. This CDR3 comprises 12 residues. The CDR3 bases are TGTGCCAGCAGTTTATCAGGGGTACCCCTCCACTTT. This gives the protein CASSLSGVPLHF.